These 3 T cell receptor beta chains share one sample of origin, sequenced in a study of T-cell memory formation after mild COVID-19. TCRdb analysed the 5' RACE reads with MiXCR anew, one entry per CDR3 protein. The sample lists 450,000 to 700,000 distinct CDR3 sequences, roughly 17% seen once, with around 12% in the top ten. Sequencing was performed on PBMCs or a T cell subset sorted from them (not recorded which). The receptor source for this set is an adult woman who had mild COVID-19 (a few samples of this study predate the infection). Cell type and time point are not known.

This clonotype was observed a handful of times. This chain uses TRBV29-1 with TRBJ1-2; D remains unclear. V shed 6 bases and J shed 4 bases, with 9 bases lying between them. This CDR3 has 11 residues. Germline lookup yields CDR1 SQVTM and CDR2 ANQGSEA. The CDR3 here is CSVAGTYGYTF. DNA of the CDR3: TGCAGCGTGGCGGGCACCTATGGCTACACCTTC.

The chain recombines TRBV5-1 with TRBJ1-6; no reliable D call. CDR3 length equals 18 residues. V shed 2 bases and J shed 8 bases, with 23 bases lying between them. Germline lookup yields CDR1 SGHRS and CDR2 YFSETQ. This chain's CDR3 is CASSFRLPLSGQDSPLHF. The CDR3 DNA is TGCGCCAGCAGCTTTCGCTTACCCCTATCTGGGCAGGATTCACCCCTCCACTTT.

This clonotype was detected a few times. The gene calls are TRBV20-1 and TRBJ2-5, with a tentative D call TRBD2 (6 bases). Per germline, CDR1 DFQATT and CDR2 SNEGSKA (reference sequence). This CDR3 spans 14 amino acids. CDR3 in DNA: TGCAAGTCAAACCGGGACTCGGAAAAAGAGACCCAGTACTTC. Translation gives CKSNRDSEKETQYF.